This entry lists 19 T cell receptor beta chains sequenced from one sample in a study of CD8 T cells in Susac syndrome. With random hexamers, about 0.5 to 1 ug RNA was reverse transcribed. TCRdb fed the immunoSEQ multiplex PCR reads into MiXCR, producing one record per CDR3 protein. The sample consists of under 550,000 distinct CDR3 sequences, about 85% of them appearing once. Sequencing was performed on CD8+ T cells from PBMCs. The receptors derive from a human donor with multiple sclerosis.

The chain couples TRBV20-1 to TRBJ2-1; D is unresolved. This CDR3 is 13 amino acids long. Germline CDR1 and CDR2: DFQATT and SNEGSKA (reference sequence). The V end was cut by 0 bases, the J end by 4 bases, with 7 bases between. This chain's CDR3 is CSARERRYNEQFF. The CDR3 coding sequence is TGCAGTGCTAGAGAGAGGCGGTACAATGAGCAGTTCTTC.

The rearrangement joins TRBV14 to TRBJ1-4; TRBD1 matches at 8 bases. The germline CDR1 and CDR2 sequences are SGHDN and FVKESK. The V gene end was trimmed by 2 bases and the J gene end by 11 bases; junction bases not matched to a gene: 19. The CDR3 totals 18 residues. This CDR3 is CASSQNFGQGQLSEKLFF. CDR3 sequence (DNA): TGTGCCAGCAGCCAAAATTTTGGACAGGGCCAATTGTCGGAGAAACTGTTTTTT. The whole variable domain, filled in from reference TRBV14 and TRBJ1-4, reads EAGVTQFPSHSVIEKGQTVTLRCDPISGHDNLYWYRRVMGKEIKFLLHFVKESKQDESGMPNNRFLAERTGGTYSTLKVQPAELEDSGVYFCASSQNFGQGQLSEKLFFGSGTQLSVL.

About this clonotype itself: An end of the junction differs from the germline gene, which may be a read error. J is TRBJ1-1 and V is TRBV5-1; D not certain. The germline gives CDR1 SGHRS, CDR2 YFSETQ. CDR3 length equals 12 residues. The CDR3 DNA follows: TGCGCCAGCAGCTTACGGGGAACTGAAGTTTTCTTT. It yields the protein CASSLRGTEVFF.

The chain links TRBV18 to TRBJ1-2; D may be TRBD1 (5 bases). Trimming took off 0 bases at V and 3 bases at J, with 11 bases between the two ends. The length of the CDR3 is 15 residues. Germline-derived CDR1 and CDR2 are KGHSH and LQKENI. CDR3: CASSPPEQEYYGYTF. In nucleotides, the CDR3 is TGTGCCAGCTCACCACCGGAACAGGAATACTATGGCTACACCTTC.

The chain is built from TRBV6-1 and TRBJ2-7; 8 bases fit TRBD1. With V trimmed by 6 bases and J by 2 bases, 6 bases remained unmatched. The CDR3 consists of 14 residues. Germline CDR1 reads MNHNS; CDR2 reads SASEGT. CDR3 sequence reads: CASSAYRGAYEQYF. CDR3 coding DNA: TGTGCCAGCAGCGCTTACAGGGGGGCCTACGAGCAGTACTTC.

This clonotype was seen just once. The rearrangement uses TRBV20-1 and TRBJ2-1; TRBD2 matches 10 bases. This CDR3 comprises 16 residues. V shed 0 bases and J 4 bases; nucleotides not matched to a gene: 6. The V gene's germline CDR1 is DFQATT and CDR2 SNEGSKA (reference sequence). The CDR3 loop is CSARDLQREGYNEQFF. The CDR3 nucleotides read TGCAGTGCTAGAGATCTACAGCGGGAGGGTTACAATGAGCAGTTCTTC.

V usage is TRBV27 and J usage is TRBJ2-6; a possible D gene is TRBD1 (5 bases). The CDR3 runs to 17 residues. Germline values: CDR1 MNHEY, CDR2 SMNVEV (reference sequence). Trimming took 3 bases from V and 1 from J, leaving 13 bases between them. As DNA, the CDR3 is TGTGCCAGCAGTTTTGGTACAGGTTTATCTGGGGCCAACGTCCTGACTTTC. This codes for CASSFGTGLSGANVLTF.

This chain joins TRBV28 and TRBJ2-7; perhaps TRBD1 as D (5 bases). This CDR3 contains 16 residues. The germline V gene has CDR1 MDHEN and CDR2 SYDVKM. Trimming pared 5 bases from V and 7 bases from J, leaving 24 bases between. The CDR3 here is CASSLPLREDFKEQYF. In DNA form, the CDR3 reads TGTGCCAGCAGTCTCCCGCTCAGGGAAGACTTTAAGGAGCAGTACTTC.

The CDR3 here is CANLAEWSNEQFF. The CDR3 DNA reads TGTGCCAACCTAGCGGAGTGGAGCAATGAGCAGTTCTTC. The chain is built from TRBV2 and TRBJ2-1, with 7 bases fitting TRBD2. Trimming removed 10 bases from V and 6 bases from J; junction bases left unmatched: 9. Germline assignment: CDR1 SNHLY and CDR2 FYNNEI. The CDR3 contains 13 residues.

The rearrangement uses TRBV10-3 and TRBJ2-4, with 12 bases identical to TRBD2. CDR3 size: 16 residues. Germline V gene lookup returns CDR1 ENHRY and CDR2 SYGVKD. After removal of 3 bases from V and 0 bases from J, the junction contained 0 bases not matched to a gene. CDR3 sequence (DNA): TGTGCCATCAGTGAACTAGCGGGAGGAGCCAAAAACATTCAGTACTTC. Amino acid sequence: CAISELAGGAKNIQYF.

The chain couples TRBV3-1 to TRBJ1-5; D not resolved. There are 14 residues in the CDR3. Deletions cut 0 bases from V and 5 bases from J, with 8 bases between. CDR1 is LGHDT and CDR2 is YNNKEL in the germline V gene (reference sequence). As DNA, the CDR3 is TGTGCCAGCAGCCAAGAGAGCGGGGATCAGCCCCAGCATTTT. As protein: CASSQESGDQPQHF.

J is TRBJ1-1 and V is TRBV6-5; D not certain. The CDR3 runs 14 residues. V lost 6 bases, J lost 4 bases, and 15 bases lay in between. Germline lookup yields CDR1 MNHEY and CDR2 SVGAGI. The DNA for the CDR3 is TGTGCCAGCAGCCCGAGCTTAAGCGGCACTGAAGCTTTCTTT. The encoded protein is CASSPSLSGTEAFF.

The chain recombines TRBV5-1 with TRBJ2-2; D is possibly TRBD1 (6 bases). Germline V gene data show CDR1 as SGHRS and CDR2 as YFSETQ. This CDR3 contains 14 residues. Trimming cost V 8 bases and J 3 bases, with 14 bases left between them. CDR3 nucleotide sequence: TGCGCCAGTAAACAGGGTAGCGACACCGGGGAGCTGTTTTTT. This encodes CASKQGSDTGELFF.

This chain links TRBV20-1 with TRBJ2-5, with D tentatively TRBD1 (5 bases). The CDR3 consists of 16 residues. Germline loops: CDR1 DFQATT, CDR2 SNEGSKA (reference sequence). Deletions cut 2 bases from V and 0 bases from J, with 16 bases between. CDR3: CSARYRTGPHQETQYF. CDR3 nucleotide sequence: TGCAGTGCTAGATACCGCACAGGCCCCCACCAAGAGACCCAGTACTTC.

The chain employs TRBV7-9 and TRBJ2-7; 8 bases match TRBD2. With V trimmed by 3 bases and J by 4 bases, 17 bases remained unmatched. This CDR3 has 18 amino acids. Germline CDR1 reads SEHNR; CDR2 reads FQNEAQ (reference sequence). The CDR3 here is CASSFTETTSGGVYEQYF. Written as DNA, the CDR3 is TGTGCCAGCAGCTTCACAGAAACTACTAGCGGAGGAGTATACGAGCAGTACTTC.

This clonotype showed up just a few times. CDR3 loop: CASSGPGFEQYF. In DNA, the CDR3 is TGTGCCAGCAGTGGACCAGGGTTTGAGCAGTACTTC. V gene TRBV6-5 combines with J gene TRBJ2-7; tentative D call: TRBD1 (5 bases). The CDR3 totals 12 residues. Germline V CDR1 and CDR2: MNHEY, SVGAGI. Trimming shortened V by 5 bases and J by 7 bases, and 12 bases separated the two germline ends.

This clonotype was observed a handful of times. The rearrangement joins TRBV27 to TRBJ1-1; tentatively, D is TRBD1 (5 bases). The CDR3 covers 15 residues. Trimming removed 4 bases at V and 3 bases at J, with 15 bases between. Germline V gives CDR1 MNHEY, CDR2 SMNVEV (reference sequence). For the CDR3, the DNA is TGTGCCAGCAGTTCAACGGGGGGAATTGACACTGAAGCTTTCTTT. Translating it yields CASSSTGGIDTEAFF.

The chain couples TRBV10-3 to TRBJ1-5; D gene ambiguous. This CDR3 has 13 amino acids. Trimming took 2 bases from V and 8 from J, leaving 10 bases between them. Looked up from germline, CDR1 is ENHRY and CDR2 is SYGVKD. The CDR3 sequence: CAISEPEREPQHF. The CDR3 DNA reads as TGTGCCATCAGTGAGCCTGAACGGGAGCCCCAGCATTTT.

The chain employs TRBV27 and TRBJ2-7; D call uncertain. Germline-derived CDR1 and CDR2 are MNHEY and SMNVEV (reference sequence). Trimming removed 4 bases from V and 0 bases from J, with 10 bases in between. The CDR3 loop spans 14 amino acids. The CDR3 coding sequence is TGTGCCAGCAGTTCAGGACGGAGCTCCTACGAGCAGTACTTC. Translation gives CASSSGRSSYEQYF.